This T cell receptor beta chain was retrieved from a study of shared clonotypes between healthy human individuals. Overall study context: Per donor, CD8 memory used one plate, CD8 naive used two, CD4 memory used three and CD4 naive used three.

Assay: immunoSEQ multiplex PCR; the TCRdb copy retains only in-frame clones and omits some. Here the sample spans around 940,000 clones, about three quarters being singletons. The sequenced material came from memory CD4+ T cells sorted from blood. Subset here: CD45RA-negative fraction. This clonotype was sampled from a man aged 18-30 years in good health.

The CDR3 reads CASSTPRQSNQPQHF. DNA of the CDR3: TGTGCCAGTAGTACCCCACGACAGAGCAATCAGCCCCAGCATTTT. The chain is built from TRBV19 and TRBJ1-5, with D possibly being TRBD1 (5 bases). The CDR3 length is 15 residues. Trimming removed 4 bases from V and 1 base from J, with 11 bases in between. CDR1 and CDR2 from the germline V gene are LNHDA and SQIVND (reference sequence).